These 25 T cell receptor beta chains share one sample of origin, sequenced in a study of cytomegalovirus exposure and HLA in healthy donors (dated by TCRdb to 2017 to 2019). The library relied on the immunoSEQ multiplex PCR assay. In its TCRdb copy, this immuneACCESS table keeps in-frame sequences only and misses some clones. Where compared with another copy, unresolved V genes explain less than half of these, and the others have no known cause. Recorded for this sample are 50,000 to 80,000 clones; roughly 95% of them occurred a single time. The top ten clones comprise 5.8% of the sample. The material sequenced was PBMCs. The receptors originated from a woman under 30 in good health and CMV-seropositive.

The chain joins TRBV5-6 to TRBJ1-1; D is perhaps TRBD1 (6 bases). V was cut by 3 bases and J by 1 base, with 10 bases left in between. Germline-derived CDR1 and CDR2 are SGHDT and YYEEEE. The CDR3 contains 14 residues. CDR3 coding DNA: TGTGCCAGCAGCTCAGGGGTTGGGAACACTGAAGCTTTCTTT. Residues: CASSSGVGNTEAFF.

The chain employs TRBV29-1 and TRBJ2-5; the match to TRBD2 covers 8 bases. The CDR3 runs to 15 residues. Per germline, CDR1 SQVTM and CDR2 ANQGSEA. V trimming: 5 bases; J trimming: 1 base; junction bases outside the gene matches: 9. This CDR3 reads CSVRGGVRLQETQYF. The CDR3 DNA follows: TGCAGCGTTCGGGGGGGAGTTAGGCTCCAAGAGACCCAGTACTTC.

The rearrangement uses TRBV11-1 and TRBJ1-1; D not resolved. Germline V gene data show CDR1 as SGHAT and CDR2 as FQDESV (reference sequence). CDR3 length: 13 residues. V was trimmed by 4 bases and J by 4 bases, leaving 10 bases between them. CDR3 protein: CASSYKRLTEAFF. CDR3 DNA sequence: TGTGCCAGCAGCTACAAGCGTCTCACTGAAGCTTTCTTT.

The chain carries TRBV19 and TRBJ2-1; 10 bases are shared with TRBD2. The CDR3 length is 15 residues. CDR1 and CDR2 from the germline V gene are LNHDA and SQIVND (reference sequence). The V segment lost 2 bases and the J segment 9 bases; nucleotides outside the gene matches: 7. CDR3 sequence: CASSIWASGSGEQFF. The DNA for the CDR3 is TGTGCCAGTAGTATATGGGCTAGCGGGAGCGGTGAGCAGTTCTTC.

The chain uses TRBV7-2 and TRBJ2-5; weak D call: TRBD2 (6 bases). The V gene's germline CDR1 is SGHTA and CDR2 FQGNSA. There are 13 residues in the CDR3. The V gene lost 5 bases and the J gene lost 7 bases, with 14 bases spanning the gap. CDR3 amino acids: CASSPGREVTQYF. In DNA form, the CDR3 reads TGTGCCAGCAGCCCGGGCAGGGAGGTGACCCAGTACTTC.

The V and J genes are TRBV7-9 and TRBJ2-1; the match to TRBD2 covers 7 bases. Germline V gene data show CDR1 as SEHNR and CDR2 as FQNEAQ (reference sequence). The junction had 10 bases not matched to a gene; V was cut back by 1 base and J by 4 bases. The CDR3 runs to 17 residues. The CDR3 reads CASSLVYMGGRYNEQFF. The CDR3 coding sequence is TGTGCCAGCAGCTTAGTTTATATGGGCGGGAGATACAATGAGCAGTTCTTC.

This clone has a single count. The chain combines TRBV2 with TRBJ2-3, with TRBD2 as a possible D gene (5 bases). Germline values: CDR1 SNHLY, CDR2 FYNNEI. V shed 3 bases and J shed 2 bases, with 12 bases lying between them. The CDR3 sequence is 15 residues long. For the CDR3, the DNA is TGTGCCAGCAGTGACCGGGGATTCCCCACAGATACGCAGTATTTT. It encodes CASSDRGFPTDTQYF.

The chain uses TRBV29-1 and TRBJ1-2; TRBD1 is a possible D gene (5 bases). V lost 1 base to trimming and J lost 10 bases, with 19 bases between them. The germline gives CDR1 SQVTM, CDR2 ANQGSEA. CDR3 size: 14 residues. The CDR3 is CSVEGGRAGNDYTF. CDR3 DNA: TGCAGCGTTGAAGGCGGTCGGGCAGGGAATGACTACACCTTC.

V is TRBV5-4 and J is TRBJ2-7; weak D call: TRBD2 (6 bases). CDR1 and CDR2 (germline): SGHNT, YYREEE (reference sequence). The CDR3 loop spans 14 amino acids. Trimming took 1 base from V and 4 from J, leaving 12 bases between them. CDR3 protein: CASSLPGTHYEQYF. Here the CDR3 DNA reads TGTGCCAGCAGCTTGCCCGGGACTCATTACGAGCAGTACTTC.

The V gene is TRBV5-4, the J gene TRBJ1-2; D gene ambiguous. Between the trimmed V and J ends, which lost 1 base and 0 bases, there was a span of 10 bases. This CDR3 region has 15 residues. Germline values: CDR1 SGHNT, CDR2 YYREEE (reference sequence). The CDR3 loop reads CASSLQKMANYGYTF. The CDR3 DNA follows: TGTGCCAGCAGCTTGCAGAAGATGGCTAACTATGGCTACACCTTC.

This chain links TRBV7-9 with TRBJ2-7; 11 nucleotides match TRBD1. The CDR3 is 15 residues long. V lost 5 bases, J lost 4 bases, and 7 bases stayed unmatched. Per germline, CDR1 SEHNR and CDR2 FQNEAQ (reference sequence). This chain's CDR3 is CASSPGQGALYEQYF. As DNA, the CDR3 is TGTGCCAGCAGCCCCGGACAGGGGGCCTTGTACGAGCAGTACTTC.

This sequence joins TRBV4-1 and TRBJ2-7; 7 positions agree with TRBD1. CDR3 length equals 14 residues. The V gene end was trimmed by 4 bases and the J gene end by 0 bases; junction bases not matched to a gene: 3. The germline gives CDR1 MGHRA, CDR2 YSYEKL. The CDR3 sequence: CASSPTGSSYEQYF. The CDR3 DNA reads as TGCGCCAGCAGCCCGACAGGGAGCTCCTACGAGCAGTACTTC.

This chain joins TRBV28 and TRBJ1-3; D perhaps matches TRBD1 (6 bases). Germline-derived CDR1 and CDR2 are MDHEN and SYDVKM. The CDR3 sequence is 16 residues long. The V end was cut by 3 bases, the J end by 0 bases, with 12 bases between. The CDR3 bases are TGTGCCAGCAGTTTCACGGGACATAGCTCTGGAAACACCATATATTTT. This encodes CASSFTGHSSGNTIYF.

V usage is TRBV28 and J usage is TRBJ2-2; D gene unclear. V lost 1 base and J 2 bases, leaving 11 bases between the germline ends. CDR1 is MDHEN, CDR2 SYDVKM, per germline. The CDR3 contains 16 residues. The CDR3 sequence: CASSLLSRLNTGELFF. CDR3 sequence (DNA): TGTGCCAGCAGTTTATTATCTCGTCTAAACACCGGGGAGCTGTTTTTT.

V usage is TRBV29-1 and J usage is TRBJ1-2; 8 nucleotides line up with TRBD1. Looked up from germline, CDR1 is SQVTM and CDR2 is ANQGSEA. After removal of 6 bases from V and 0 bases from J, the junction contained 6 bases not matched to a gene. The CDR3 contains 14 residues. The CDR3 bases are TGCAGCGTGCCAGGGGGCGCGACTAACTATGGCTACACCTTC. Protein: CSVPGGATNYGYTF.

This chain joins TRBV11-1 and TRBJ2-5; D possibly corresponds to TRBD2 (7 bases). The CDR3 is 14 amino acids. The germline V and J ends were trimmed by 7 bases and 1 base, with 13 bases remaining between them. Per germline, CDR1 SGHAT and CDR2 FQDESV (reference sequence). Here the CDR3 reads CASTRGAIQETQYF. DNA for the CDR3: TGTGCCAGCACCCGGGGGGCCATCCAAGAGACCCAGTACTTC.

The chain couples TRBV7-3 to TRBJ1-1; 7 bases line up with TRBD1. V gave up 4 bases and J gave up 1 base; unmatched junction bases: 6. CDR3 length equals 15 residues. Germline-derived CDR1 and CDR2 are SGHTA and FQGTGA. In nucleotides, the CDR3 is TGTGCCAGCAGCTCCCAGGGGGGACAGAACACTGAAGCTTTCTTT. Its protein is CASSSQGGQNTEAFF.

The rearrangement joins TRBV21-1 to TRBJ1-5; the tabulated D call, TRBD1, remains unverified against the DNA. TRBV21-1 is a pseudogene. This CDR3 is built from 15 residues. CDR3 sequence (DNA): TGTGCCAGCAGCAAAGGTGAGGGGGCCCATCAGCCCCAGCATTTT. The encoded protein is CASSKGEGAHQPQHF.

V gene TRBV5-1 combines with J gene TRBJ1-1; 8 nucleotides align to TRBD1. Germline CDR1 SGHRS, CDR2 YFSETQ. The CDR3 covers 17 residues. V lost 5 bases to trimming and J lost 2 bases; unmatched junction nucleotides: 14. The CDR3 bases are TGCGCCAGCAGACGCTTATCAGGGGGCGTCTTTAACACTGAAGCTTTCTTT. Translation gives CASRRLSGGVFNTEAFF. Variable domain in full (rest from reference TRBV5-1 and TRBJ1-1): KAGVTQTPRYLIKTRGQQVTLSCSPISGHRSVSWYQQTPGQGLQFLFEYFSETQRNKGNFPGRFSGRQFSNSRSEMNVSTLELGDSALYLCASRRLSGGVFNTEAFFGQGTRLTVV.

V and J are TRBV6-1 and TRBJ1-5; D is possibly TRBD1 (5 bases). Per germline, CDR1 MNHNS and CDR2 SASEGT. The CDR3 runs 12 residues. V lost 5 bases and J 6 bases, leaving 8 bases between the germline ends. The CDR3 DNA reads TGTGCCAGCAGTTTAAGGGGTCAGCCCCAGCATTTT. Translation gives CASSLRGQPQHF.

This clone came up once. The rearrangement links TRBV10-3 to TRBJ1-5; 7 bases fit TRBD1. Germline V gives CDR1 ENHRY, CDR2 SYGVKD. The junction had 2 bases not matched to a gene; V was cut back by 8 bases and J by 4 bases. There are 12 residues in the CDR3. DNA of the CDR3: TGTGCCATCGGGACAGCAAATCAGCCCCAGCATTTT. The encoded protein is CAIGTANQPQHF.

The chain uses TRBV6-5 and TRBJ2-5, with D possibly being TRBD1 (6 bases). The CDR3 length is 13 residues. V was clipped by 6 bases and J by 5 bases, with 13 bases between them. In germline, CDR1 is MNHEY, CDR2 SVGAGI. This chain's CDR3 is CASSQGQIETQYF. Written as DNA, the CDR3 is TGTGCCAGCAGCCAAGGACAGATCGAGACCCAGTACTTC.

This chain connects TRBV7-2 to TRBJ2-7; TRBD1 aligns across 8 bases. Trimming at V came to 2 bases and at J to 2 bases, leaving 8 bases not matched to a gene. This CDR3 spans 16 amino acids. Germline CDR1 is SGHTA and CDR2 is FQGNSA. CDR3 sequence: CASSLHGQGLTYEQYF. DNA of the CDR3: TGTGCCAGCAGCTTACATGGACAGGGCCTAACCTACGAGCAGTACTTC.

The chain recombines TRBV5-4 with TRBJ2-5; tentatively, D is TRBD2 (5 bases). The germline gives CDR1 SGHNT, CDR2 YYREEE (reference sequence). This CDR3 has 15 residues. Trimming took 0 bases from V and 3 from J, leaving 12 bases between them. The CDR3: CASSLATEGEETQYF. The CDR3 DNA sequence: TGTGCCAGCAGCTTGGCTACAGAGGGTGAAGAGACCCAGTACTTC.

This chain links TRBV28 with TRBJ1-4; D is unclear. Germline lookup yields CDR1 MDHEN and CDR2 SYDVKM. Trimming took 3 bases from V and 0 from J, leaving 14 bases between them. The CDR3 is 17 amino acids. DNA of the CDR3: TGTGCCAGCAGTTTTCCGGGTTTTCTAGCAACTAATGAAAAACTGTTTTTT. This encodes CASSFPGFLATNEKLFF.